This entry lists 9 T cell receptor beta chains sequenced from one sample in a study of CD8 T cells in Susac syndrome. The authors reverse transcribed about 0.5 to 1 ug RNA with random hexamers. TCRdb reprocessed the immunoSEQ multiplex PCR reads via MiXCR and lists one record per CDR3 protein. The sample holds about 140,000 distinct CDR3 sequences, just under 95% seen once. Specimen: CD4+ T cells from PBMCs. The receptor set was obtained from a human donor with Susac syndrome.

The chain joins TRBV15 to TRBJ2-6, with a weak D call TRBD1 (5 bases). V lost 0 bases, J lost 1 base, and 13 bases lay in between. The CDR3 length is 18 residues. CDR1 LNHNV and CDR2 YYDKDF come from the germline V gene (reference sequence). The DNA for the CDR3 is TGTGCCACCAGCAGAGATCAGGGCCGGCTTTCTGGGGCCAACGTCCTGACTTTC. The encoded protein is CATSRDQGRLSGANVLTF.

V usage is TRBV20-1 and J usage is TRBJ1-1; TRBD1 might be the D (5 bases). This CDR3 is 11 amino acids long. Germline loops: CDR1 DFQATT, CDR2 SNEGSKA (reference sequence). With 3 bases removed from V and 8 bases from J, the gap between germline ends came to 10 bases. The CDR3 DNA reads as TGCAGTGCTAGGAACAGGCTCGAAGCTTTCTTT. It encodes CSARNRLEAFF.

This clonotype showed up just once. V usage is TRBV12-3 or TRBV12-4 and J usage is TRBJ1-2, with D unresolved. The CDR3 is made up of 14 amino acids. V was cut by 8 bases and J by 2 bases, with 15 bases left in between. Here the CDR3 DNA reads TGTGCCAGCCCCCAAACGTACGGGAACTATGGCTACACCTTC. Translated: CASPQTYGNYGYTF.

The CDR3 protein is CSVKTGPGYGYTF. Here the CDR3 DNA reads TGCAGCGTTAAGACAGGGCCGGGCTATGGCTACACCTTC. This chain connects TRBV29-1 to TRBJ1-2; 7 bases map to TRBD1. The J segment lost 4 bases and the V segment lost 5 bases, leaving 7 bases of the junction unmatched. The germline gives CDR1 SQVTM, CDR2 ANQGSEA. This CDR3 has 13 residues.

The chain links TRBV3-1 to TRBJ2-7; perhaps D is TRBD1 or TRBD2 (6 bases each). V was pared by 3 bases and J by 3 bases, with 9 bases between. Looked up from germline, CDR1 is LGHDT and CDR2 is YNNKEL (reference sequence). The CDR3 has 13 residues. CDR3 nucleotide sequence: TGTGCCAGCAGCCAGAGGGGGGACTACGAGCAGTACTTC. Protein sequence: CASSQRGDYEQYF.

This chain links TRBV12-3 or TRBV12-4 with TRBJ2-1; D call uncertain. The CDR3 is 15 residues long. V lost 0 bases, J lost 6 bases, and 12 bases lay in between. CDR3 DNA sequence: TGTGCCAGCAGTTTAGCCCCCCCCCGAACCAATGAGCAGTTCTTC. Translating it yields CASSLAPPRTNEQFF.

The genes are TRBV5-1 and TRBJ2-5; no clear D. This CDR3 has 14 residues. Germline V gives CDR1 SGHRS, CDR2 YFSETQ. Trimming stripped 3 bases from V and 2 bases from J, with 11 bases between. The CDR3 loop reads CASSWNGVQETQYF. Written as DNA, the CDR3 is TGCGCCAGCAGCTGGAACGGTGTACAAGAGACCCAGTACTTC.

This clonotype was recorded only once. The chain combines TRBV24-1 with TRBJ2-5; no reliable D call. Germline V gene sequence: CDR1 KGHDR, CDR2 SFDVKD. The ends were cut back, 6 bases at V and 2 bases at J, with 18 bases in the middle. The CDR3 covers 16 residues. CDR3: CATSTSESRSQETQYF. CDR3 nucleotide sequence: TGTGCCACCAGTACCTCCGAAAGCAGGTCACAAGAGACCCAGTACTTC.

The rearrangement joins TRBV7-2 to TRBJ2-5; D gene unclear. V was pared by 5 bases and J by 5 bases, with 18 bases between. This CDR3 has 15 amino acids. The germline V gene has CDR1 SGHTA and CDR2 FQGNSA. The CDR3 is CASSPQVGEQETQYF. CDR3 nucleotide sequence: TGTGCCAGCAGCCCCCAGGTTGGAGAGCAGGAGACCCAGTACTTC.